This TCR beta chain was captured in a study of graft-versus-host responses after intestinal transplantation. Study details: Transplantation in recipients was multivisceral, liver-intestinal, or isolated intestinal. Tacrolimus plus steroids were given to all recipients for two to three years, preceded by anti-thymocyte globulin induction. The study, taken as a whole, reports: Peak levels of circulating GvH clones tracked with early post-transplant HvG declines.

About this clone: Its antigen is not identified.

Data came from immunoSEQ multiplex PCR; TCRdb stores just in-frame clones and leaves some out. The sample includes 75,000 to 100,000 clones, roughly four fifths seen only once; the top ten take roughly 17%. This CDR3 is 16 amino acids long. V was shortened by 0 bases and J by 4 bases, with 13 bases between the two germline ends. Germline V CDR1 and CDR2: SGDLS, YYNGEE. J is TRBJ2-2 and V is TRBV9; D unresolved. Sequencing used unstimulated CD8+ T cells sorted from spleen or lymph node cells, obtained before intestinal transplant. The source of this sequence is a human donor who received an intestinal transplant. CDR3 loop: CASSVEYGSLTGELFF. CDR3 nucleotide sequence: TGTGCCAGCAGCGTAGAATACGGCAGCCTCACCGGGGAGCTGTTTTTT.